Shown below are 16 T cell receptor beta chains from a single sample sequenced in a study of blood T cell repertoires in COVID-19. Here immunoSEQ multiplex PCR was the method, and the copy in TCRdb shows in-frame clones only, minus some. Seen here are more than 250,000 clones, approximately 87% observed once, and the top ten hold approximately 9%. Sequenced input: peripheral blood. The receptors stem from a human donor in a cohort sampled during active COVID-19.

The CDR3 DNA sequence: TGTGCCAGCATCCTCCGGACTAGCCGGGGTTACGAGCAGTACTTC. This sequence encodes CASILRTSRGYEQYF. This chain uses TRBV7-9 with TRBJ2-7, with 8 bases identical to TRBD2. Germline V CDR1 and CDR2: SEHNR, FQNEAQ (reference sequence). The V and J ends lost 7 bases and 4 bases, in that order; junction bases with no gene match: 12. CDR3 size: 15 residues.

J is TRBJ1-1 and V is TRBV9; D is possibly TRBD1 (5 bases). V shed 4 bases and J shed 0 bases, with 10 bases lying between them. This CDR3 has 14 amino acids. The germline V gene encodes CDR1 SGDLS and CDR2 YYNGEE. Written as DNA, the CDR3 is TGTGCCAGCAGCAGTACAGGCATGAACACTGAAGCTTTCTTT. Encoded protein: CASSSTGMNTEAFF.

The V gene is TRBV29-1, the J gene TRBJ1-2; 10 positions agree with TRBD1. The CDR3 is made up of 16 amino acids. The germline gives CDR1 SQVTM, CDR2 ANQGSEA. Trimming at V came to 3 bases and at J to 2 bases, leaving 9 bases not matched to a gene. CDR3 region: CSVDRDRGIKNYGYTF. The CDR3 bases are TGCAGCGTTGATCGGGACAGGGGAATTAAGAACTATGGCTACACCTTC. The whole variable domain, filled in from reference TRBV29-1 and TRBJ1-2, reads SAVISQKPSRDICQRGTSLTIQCQVDSQVTMMFWYRQQPGQSLTLIATANQGSEATYESGFVIDKFPISRPNLTFSTLTVSNMSPEDSSIYLCSVDRDRGIKNYGYTFGSGTRLTVV.

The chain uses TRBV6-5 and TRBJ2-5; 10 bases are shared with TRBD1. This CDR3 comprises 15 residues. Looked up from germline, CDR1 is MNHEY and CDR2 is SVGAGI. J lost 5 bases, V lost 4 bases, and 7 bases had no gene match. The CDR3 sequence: CASSFPTGGSETQYF. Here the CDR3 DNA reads TGTGCCAGCAGTTTCCCGACAGGGGGCTCGGAGACCCAGTACTTC.

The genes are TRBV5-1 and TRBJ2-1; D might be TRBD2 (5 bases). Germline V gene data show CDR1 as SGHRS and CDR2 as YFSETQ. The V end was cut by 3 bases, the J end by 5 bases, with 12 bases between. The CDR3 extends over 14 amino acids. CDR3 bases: TGCGCCAGCAGCTCCCATTTGGGAGACAATGAGCAGTTCTTC. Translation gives CASSSHLGDNEQFF.

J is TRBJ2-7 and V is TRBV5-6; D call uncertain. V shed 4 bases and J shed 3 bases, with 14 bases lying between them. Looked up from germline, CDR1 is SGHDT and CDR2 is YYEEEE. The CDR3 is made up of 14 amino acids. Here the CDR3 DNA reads TGTGCCAGCAGCCCTACCCAGGCCCACTACGAGCAGTACTTC. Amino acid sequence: CASSPTQAHYEQYF.

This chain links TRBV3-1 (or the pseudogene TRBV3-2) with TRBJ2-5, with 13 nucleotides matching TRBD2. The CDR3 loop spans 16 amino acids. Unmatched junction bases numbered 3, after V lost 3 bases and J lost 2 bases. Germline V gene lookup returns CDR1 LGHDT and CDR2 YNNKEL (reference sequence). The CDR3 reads CASSHGLAGAQETQYF. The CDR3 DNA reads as TGTGCCAGCAGCCATGGACTAGCGGGAGCTCAAGAGACCCAGTACTTC.

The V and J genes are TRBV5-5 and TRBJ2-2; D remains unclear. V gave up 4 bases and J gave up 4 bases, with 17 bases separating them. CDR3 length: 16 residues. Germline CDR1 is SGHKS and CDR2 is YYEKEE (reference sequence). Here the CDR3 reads CASSARHGSTTGELFF. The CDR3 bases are TGTGCCAGCAGCGCAAGACACGGATCTACCACCGGGGAGCTGTTTTTT.

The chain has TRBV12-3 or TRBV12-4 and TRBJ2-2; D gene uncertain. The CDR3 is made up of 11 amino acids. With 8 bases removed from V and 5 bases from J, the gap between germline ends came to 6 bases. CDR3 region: CASRATGELFF. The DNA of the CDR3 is TGTGCCAGCCGCGCGACCGGGGAGCTGTTTTTT.

This CDR3 reads CASRTDSRTGELFF. The DNA for the CDR3 is TGTGCCAGTAGGACGGACTCCCGCACCGGGGAGCTGTTTTTT. The chain combines TRBV19 with TRBJ2-2; D might be TRBD2 (5 bases). The CDR3 is 14 amino acids. Germline V lookup: CDR1 LNHDA, CDR2 SQIVND (reference sequence). Trimming stripped 6 bases from V and 4 bases from J, with 12 bases between.

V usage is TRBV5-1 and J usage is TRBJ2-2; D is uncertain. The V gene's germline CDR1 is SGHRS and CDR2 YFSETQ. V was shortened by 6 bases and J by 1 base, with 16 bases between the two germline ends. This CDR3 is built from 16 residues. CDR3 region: CASTLGSPMNTGELFF. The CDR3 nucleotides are TGCGCCAGCACTCTAGGTTCCCCGATGAACACCGGGGAGCTGTTTTTT.

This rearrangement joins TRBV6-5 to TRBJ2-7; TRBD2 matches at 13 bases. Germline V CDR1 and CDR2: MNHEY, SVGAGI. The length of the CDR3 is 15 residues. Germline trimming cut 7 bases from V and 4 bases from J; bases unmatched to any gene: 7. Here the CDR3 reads CASNRLAGGSYEQYF. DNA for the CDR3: TGTGCCAGCAACCGACTAGCGGGAGGTTCTTACGAGCAGTACTTC.

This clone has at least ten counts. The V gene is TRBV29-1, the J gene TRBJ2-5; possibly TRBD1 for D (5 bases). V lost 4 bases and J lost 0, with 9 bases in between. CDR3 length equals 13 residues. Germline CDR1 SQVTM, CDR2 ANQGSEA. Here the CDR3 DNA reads TGCAGCGTTGTGGGGCAGGACCAAGAGACCCAGTACTTC. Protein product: CSVVGQDQETQYF. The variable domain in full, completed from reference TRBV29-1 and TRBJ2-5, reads SAVISQKPSRDICQRGTSLTIQCQVDSQVTMMFWYRQQPGQSLTLIATANQGSEATYESGFVIDKFPISRPNLTFSTLTVSNMSPEDSSIYLCSVVGQDQETQYFGPGTRLLVL.

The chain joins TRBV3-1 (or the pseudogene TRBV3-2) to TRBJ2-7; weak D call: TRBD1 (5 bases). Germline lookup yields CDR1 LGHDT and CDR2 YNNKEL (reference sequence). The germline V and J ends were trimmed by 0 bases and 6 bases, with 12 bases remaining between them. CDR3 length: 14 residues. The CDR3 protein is CASSQDWQGSEQYF. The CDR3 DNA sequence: TGTGCCAGCAGCCAAGATTGGCAGGGATCCGAGCAGTACTTC.

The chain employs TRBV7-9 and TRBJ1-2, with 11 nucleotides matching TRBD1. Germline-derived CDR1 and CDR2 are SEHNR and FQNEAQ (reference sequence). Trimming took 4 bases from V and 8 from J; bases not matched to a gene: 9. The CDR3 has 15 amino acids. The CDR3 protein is CASSSTDRGLEGYTF. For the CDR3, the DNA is TGTGCCAGCAGCTCGACGGACAGGGGGCTTGAAGGCTACACCTTC.

DNA for the CDR3: TGCGCCAGCAGCCTGGGAGGCATTCAGTACTTC. Amino acid sequence: CASSLGGIQYF. V is TRBV4-1 and J is TRBJ2-4; D is possibly TRBD2 (6 bases). The V end was cut by 4 bases, the J end by 9 bases, with 7 bases between. The CDR3 contains 11 residues. The germline V gene has CDR1 MGHRA and CDR2 YSYEKL.